A single sample gave rise to the 15 T cell receptor beta chains below, sequenced in a study of healthy donors' naive CD4 and CD8 T cells. Each TCR library used approximately 500 ng of total RNA and a linear amplification protocol. TCRdb ran MiXCR on the reads and lists one entry per CDR3 protein. The table includes roughly 200,000 distinct CDR3 sequences, about four fifths detected once. Sequences were obtained from naive CD4+ and CD8+ T cells sorted from blood, pooled from several donors. The receptors were sampled from a pool of human donors in good health; the sample pools cells from several healthy donors.

This clonotype was recorded only once. This rearrangement joins TRBV28 to TRBJ1-2; no clear D gene. Trimming removed 6 bases from V and 4 bases from J, with 12 bases in between. The CDR3 length is 13 residues. Per germline, CDR1 MDHEN and CDR2 SYDVKM. CDR3 loop: CASRYPTSYGYTF. CDR3 DNA: TGTGCCAGCAGATACCCAACGAGCTATGGCTACACCTTC.

V gene TRBV4-1 combines with J gene TRBJ2-3, with D tentatively TRBD2 (5 bases). This CDR3 region has 17 residues. The germline CDR1 and CDR2 sequences are MGHRA and YSYEKL. V lost 0 bases and J 4 bases, leaving 17 bases between the germline ends. The CDR3 reads CASSQEILGVAADTQYF. The CDR3 coding sequence is TGCGCCAGCAGCCAAGAAATTCTGGGAGTGGCGGCAGATACGCAGTATTTT.

The J gene is TRBJ2-5, the V gene TRBV12-3 or TRBV12-4; 12 bases align to TRBD2. The V and J ends lost 7 bases and 4 bases, in that order; junction bases with no gene match: 4. The CDR3 totals 14 residues. CDR3 in DNA: TGTGCCAGCACTAGGGGACTAGCGGGAGAGACCCAGTACTTC. Its protein product is CASTRGLAGETQYF.

The rearrangement uses TRBV5-1 and TRBJ1-2; D is unresolved. Trimming cost V 3 bases and J 6 bases, with 15 bases left between them. CDR1 is SGHRS, CDR2 YFSETQ, per germline. This CDR3 comprises 14 residues. This CDR3 is CASSSGYRNDGYTF. CDR3 in DNA: TGCGCCAGCAGCTCGGGCTACCGTAATGATGGCTACACCTTC.

V is TRBV29-1 and J is TRBJ1-1, with 7 bases lining up with TRBD1. The CDR3 totals 12 residues. CDR1 and CDR2 from the germline V gene are SQVTM and ANQGSEA. V lost 7 bases to trimming and J lost 4 bases; unmatched junction nucleotides: 6. The CDR3 region is CSGMDRSTEAFF. In DNA, the CDR3 is TGCAGCGGCATGGACAGGAGCACTGAAGCTTTCTTT.

A few counts support this clonotype. The chain is built from TRBV19 and TRBJ1-1; no clear D. Germline V gene data show CDR1 as LNHDA and CDR2 as SQIVND (reference sequence). The CDR3 is 14 amino acids. V lost 10 bases and J 0 bases, leaving 15 bases between the germline ends. CDR3: CATFQNELNTEAFF. In DNA form, the CDR3 reads TGTGCCACCTTCCAGAACGAGCTGAACACTGAAGCTTTCTTT.

This rearrangement joins TRBV12-3 or TRBV12-4 to TRBJ2-3, with D possibly being TRBD1 (8 bases). Trimming removed 7 bases at V and 7 bases at J, with 18 bases between. The CDR3 consists of 14 residues. Here the CDR3 DNA reads TGTGCCAGCACCCGGACAGGGAGGGCATATACGCAGTATTTT. The encoded protein is CASTRTGRAYTQYF.

The chain recombines TRBV18 with TRBJ2-1, with 8 bases identical to TRBD2. CDR3 length: 16 residues. Germline lookup yields CDR1 KGHSH and CDR2 LQKENI. J was trimmed by 0 bases and V by 3 bases; bases with no gene match: 4. The CDR3 DNA sequence: TGTGCCAGCTCACCGTTAGCGGGGATCTCCTACAATGAGCAGTTCTTC. Translation gives CASSPLAGISYNEQFF.

The chain is built from TRBV5-1 and TRBJ2-2; no definite D call. This CDR3 region has 15 residues. Germline V CDR1 and CDR2: SGHRS, YFSETQ. The V end was cut by 0 bases, the J end by 6 bases, with 12 bases between. CDR3 nucleotide sequence: TGCGCCAGCAGCTTGGAAAAGTTGGGCGCCGGGGAGCTGTTTTTT. It codes for CASSLEKLGAGELFF.

CDR3: CSARGGYEQYF. CDR3 bases: TGCAGTGCTAGAGGAGGCTACGAGCAGTACTTC. The chain recombines TRBV20-1 with TRBJ2-7; no firm D call. V lost 1 base, J lost 3 bases, and 4 bases lay in between. This CDR3 contains 11 residues. In germline, CDR1 is DFQATT, CDR2 SNEGSKA (reference sequence).

The chain combines TRBV7-9 with TRBJ2-1; the D is unclear. The length of the CDR3 is 11 residues. Trimming left V 0 bases short and J 8 bases short, with 2 bases between. CDR1 is SEHNR, CDR2 FQNEAQ, per germline (reference sequence). The DNA of the CDR3 is TGTGCCAGCAGCTTAGCGGATGAGCAGTTCTTC. As protein: CASSLADEQFF.

The chain links TRBV27 to TRBJ2-1, with D unclear. Trimming took off 3 bases at V and 4 bases at J, with 7 bases between the two ends. CDR1 MNHEY and CDR2 SMNVEV come from the germline V gene (reference sequence). The CDR3 consists of 13 residues. The CDR3 loop is CASSLDEYNEQFF. CDR3 DNA sequence: TGTGCCAGCAGTTTGGACGAGTACAATGAGCAGTTCTTC.

This clonotype has only a few counts. The V gene is TRBV19, the J gene TRBJ2-1, with 7 bases matching TRBD1. Germline lookup yields CDR1 LNHDA and CDR2 SQIVND (reference sequence). The J segment lost 7 bases and the V segment lost 5 bases, leaving 5 bases of the junction unmatched. The CDR3 spans 13 residues. The CDR3 bases are TGTGCCAGTAGTCCCTCGACAGGGAATGAGCAGTTCTTC. It translates to CASSPSTGNEQFF.

Here the CDR3 reads CASSRDGYSNQPQHF. The CDR3 nucleotides are TGTGCCAGCAGTCGGGACGGATATAGCAATCAGCCCCAGCATTTT. This chain connects TRBV12-3 or TRBV12-4 to TRBJ1-5, with D tentatively TRBD1 (5 bases). The CDR3 consists of 15 residues. V gave up 5 bases and J gave up 0 bases, with 11 bases separating them.

The chain links TRBV21-1 to TRBJ2-3; TRBD1, the table's D call, was not compared with the DNA. TRBV21-1 is given as a pseudogene. The CDR3 spans 17 residues. CDR3 DNA: TGTGCCAGCAGCCCACTGGACAGGGAGGTTGGCACAGATACGCAGTATTTT. This sequence encodes CASSPLDREVGTDTQYF.